A single sample is the source of the 31 T cell receptor beta chains below, sequenced in a study of T-cell memory formation after mild COVID-19. TCRdb reanalysed the 5' RACE reads using MiXCR and keeps one entry per CDR3 protein. The sample records about 240,000 distinct CDR3 sequences, more than 8% being singletons. Source material: PBMCs or a T cell subset sorted from them (not recorded which). The receptors shown here come from a man younger than 35 who had mild COVID-19 (a few samples of this study predate the infection). Cell type and time point are not known.

This clonotype has a handful of counts. As DNA, the CDR3 is TGTGCCACCAGCAGAGATACGTACCGTCAGCCCCAGCATTTT. This gives the protein CATSRDTYRQPQHF. The chain links TRBV15 to TRBJ1-5, with D unresolved. The CDR3 covers 14 residues. Per the germline V gene, CDR1 is LNHNV and CDR2 is YYDKDF (reference sequence). V lost 0 bases and J lost 6, with 9 bases in between. The variable domain in full, with the rest retrieved from reference TRBV15 and TRBJ1-5, is DAMVIQNPRYQVTQFGKPVTLSCSQTLNHNVMYWYQQKSSQAPKLLFHYYDKDFNNEADTPDNFQSRRPNTSFCFLDIRSPGLGDTAMYLCATSRDTYRQPQHFGDGTRLSIL.

The V and J genes are TRBV19 and TRBJ1-5; D uncertain. This CDR3 is 14 amino acids long. Germline V gives CDR1 LNHDA, CDR2 SQIVND (reference sequence). Deletions cut 7 bases from V and 2 bases from J, with 12 bases between. CDR3 DNA sequence: TGTGCCAGTACCACGCCGGCGGGCAATCAGCCCCAGCATTTT. This codes for CASTTPAGNQPQHF.

This chain links TRBV19 with TRBJ1-5; 9 bases are shared with TRBD1. Per germline, CDR1 LNHDA and CDR2 SQIVND (reference sequence). The CDR3 covers 16 residues. The V and J ends lost 3 bases and 6 bases, in that order; junction bases with no gene match: 9. CDR3 sequence: CASSILGQGSRQPQHF. The CDR3 bases are TGTGCCAGTAGTATCCTCGGACAGGGGTCGCGTCAGCCCCAGCATTTT.

This clonotype turned up a few times. V gene TRBV9 combines with J gene TRBJ2-7; D gene unclear. The CDR3 totals 13 residues. Germline-derived CDR1 and CDR2 are SGDLS and YYNGEE. The V end lost 0 bases, the J end lost 3 bases, and 7 bases lay between the germline ends. The CDR3 coding sequence is TGTGCCAGCAGCGTAGCTTCCCTCTACGAGCAGTACTTC. Translation gives CASSVASLYEQYF.

In its sample, this clonotype was seen a few times. The gene calls are TRBV5-6 and TRBJ1-1; D might be TRBD1 (5 bases). Germline lookup yields CDR1 SGHDT and CDR2 YYEEEE. CDR3 size: 13 residues. The V end was cut by 4 bases, the J end by 7 bases, with 14 bases between. The CDR3 nucleotides read TGTGCCAGCAGCATGGGACGGTATGTTGAAGCTTTCTTT. Translating gives CASSMGRYVEAFF.

Here the CDR3 reads CASSLLPGTAAGYTF. The CDR3, as DNA: TGTGCCAGCAGCCTCCTTCCAGGGACAGCTGCTGGCTACACCTTC. The gene calls are TRBV5-6 and TRBJ1-2, with 7 bases lining up with TRBD1. CDR1 is SGHDT, CDR2 YYEEEE, per germline. Unmatched junction bases numbered 13, after V lost 4 bases and J lost 7 bases. The CDR3 loop spans 15 amino acids.

The genes are TRBV3-1 and TRBJ1-4, with unresolved D. This CDR3 is built from 14 residues. Germline lookup yields CDR1 LGHDT and CDR2 YNNKEL (reference sequence). V lost 1 base and J 8 bases, leaving 11 bases between the germline ends. DNA for the CDR3: TGTGCCAGCAGCCAAGTTGGCGACGGGGAAAAACTGTTTTTT. Encoded protein: CASSQVGDGEKLFF.

This clonotype was seen a handful of times. The genes are TRBV5-1 and TRBJ2-1; tentatively, D is TRBD2 (6 bases). Germline CDR1 SGHRS, CDR2 YFSETQ. The V end lost 4 bases, the J end lost 7 bases, and 18 bases lay between the germline ends. The length of the CDR3 is 15 residues. CDR3 sequence reads: CASSLMRGLENEQFF. DNA of the CDR3: TGCGCCAGCAGCCTTATGCGGGGACTGGAGAATGAGCAGTTCTTC.

This clonotype was detected a few times. DNA for the CDR3: TGTGCCAGCAGCTCCCGGGACAGGGGGGTCTACGAGCAGTACGTC. Translation: CASSSRDRGVYEQYV. The chain is built from TRBV5-8 and TRBJ2-7; 11 bases agree with TRBD1. J was trimmed by 3 bases and V by 3 bases; bases with no gene match: 5. CDR3 length equals 15 residues. Germline V CDR1 and CDR2: SGHTS, YDEGEE.

This clonotype was seen at least ten times. The V gene is TRBV7-2, the J gene TRBJ2-2; D is possibly TRBD2 (6 bases). The CDR3 covers 14 residues. CDR1 and CDR2 (germline): SGHTA, FQGNSA. With 8 bases removed from V and 2 bases from J, the gap between germline ends came to 12 bases. The CDR3 DNA sequence: TGTGCCAGCCAGTGGGGGGATAACACCGGGGAGCTGTTTTTT. It codes for CASQWGDNTGELFF.

This clonotype was counted only a few times. The J gene is TRBJ1-3, the V gene TRBV5-5; possible D gene TRBD1, 6 bases. The CDR3 sequence is 16 residues long. The germline V gene has CDR1 SGHKS and CDR2 YYEKEE (reference sequence). V was clipped by 0 bases and J by 0 bases, with 10 bases between them. The CDR3 here is CASSLDGGASGNTIYF. The CDR3 coding sequence is TGTGCCAGCAGCTTGGACGGGGGCGCCTCTGGAAACACCATATATTTT.

CDR3 DNA sequence: TGTGCCAGCAGTCCAAACAGCGATTCACCCCTCCACTTT. This sequence encodes CASSPNSDSPLHF. The V and J genes are TRBV7-3 and TRBJ1-6; D unclear. V was shortened by 6 bases and J by 8 bases, with 11 bases between the two germline ends. The CDR3 runs to 13 residues. Germline V gives CDR1 SGHTA, CDR2 FQGTGA.

This clonotype was counted between two and nine times. This CDR3 is CASSYGSEEYF. CDR3 DNA sequence: TGTGCCAGCAGTTACGGGTCCGAGGAGTATTTT. The V gene is TRBV6-2 or TRBV6-3, the J gene TRBJ2-3; no reliable D call. The CDR3 totals 11 residues. V lost 2 bases and J lost 13, with 10 bases in between. Germline lookup yields CDR1 MNHEY and CDR2 SVGEGT.

The sample holds many counts of this clonotype. The rearrangement joins TRBV12-3 or TRBV12-4 to TRBJ2-4; no reliable D call. This CDR3 is 14 amino acids long. V shed 3 bases and J shed 0 bases, with 6 bases lying between them. The chain's CDR3 is CASSLVGAKNIQYF. The CDR3 nucleotides are TGTGCCAGCAGTTTGGTTGGAGCCAAAAACATTCAGTACTTC.

This clonotype was found a few times. This chain uses TRBV6-5 with TRBJ2-7, with D possibly matching TRBD1 (6 bases). This CDR3 is built from 13 residues. In germline, CDR1 is MNHEY, CDR2 SVGAGI. The V end was cut by 8 bases, the J end by 3 bases, with 14 bases between. The DNA for the CDR3 is TGTGCCAGCGGTACAGGGTCAGTCTACGAGCAGTACTTC. Its protein product is CASGTGSVYEQYF.

This clonotype was found many times. The CDR3 DNA reads as TGTGCCAGCAGTGAAACCGGGGGGGCCGCAGATACGCAGTATTTT. Translated: CASSETGGAADTQYF. The rearrangement links TRBV6-4 to TRBJ2-3, with TRBD2 identical over 8 bases. This CDR3 has 15 amino acids. The J segment lost 4 bases and the V segment lost 3 bases, leaving 6 bases of the junction unmatched. Germline lookup yields CDR1 MRHNA and CDR2 SNTAGT.

Many counts were recorded for this clonotype. The chain links TRBV7-2 to TRBJ1-3, with a tentative D call TRBD1 (5 bases). Germline loops: CDR1 SGHTA, CDR2 FQGNSA. The CDR3 loop spans 15 amino acids. The V gene lost 0 bases and the J gene lost 2 bases, with 8 bases spanning the gap. The CDR3 spells CASSLAGPPGNTIYF. The CDR3, as DNA: TGTGCCAGCAGCTTAGCGGGGCCCCCTGGAAACACCATATATTTT.

This clonotype was seen a few times. The chain combines TRBV4-2 with TRBJ2-5; 10 nucleotides line up with TRBD2. V lost 0 bases and J lost 5; bases outside the gene matches: 6. There are 16 residues in the CDR3. Germline V lookup: CDR1 LGHNA, CDR2 YNFKEQ. CDR3 nucleotides: TGTGCCAGCAGCCAAGACGGAGCGGGGGGGCTGGAGACCCAGTACTTC. This encodes CASSQDGAGGLETQYF.

The chain carries TRBV11-2 and TRBJ1-4; the D is unclear. Trimming shortened V by 3 bases and J by 6 bases, and 5 bases separated the two germline ends. The CDR3 consists of 12 residues. Per germline, CDR1 SGHAT and CDR2 FQNNGV. The CDR3 coding sequence is TGTGCCAGCAGCTTGACGGATGAAAAACTGTTTTTT. Its translation: CASSLTDEKLFF.

This clonotype was detected a few times. The V and J genes are TRBV4-1 and TRBJ2-7, with 9 bases that match TRBD2. V trimming: 4 bases; J trimming: 2 bases; junction bases outside the gene matches: 9. Per the germline V gene, CDR1 is MGHRA and CDR2 is YSYEKL. The CDR3 has 16 amino acids. The CDR3 reads CASSPRSSGTAYEQYF. CDR3 DNA: TGCGCCAGCAGCCCACGGTCTAGCGGGACAGCCTACGAGCAGTACTTC.

This clonotype was found a few times. In nucleotides, the CDR3 is TGCGCCAGCAGCTTGACTGTACGGAATGAGCAGTTCTTC. It encodes CASSLTVRNEQFF. The chain carries TRBV5-1 and TRBJ2-1; D is undetermined. Trimming shortened V by 1 base and J by 7 bases, and 9 bases separated the two germline ends. This CDR3 contains 13 residues. Germline-derived CDR1 and CDR2 are SGHRS and YFSETQ.

This clonotype has a count of ten or more. V usage is TRBV7-2 and J usage is TRBJ2-7; D possibly corresponds to TRBD2 (6 bases). This CDR3 has 14 amino acids. V was clipped by 3 bases and J by 6 bases, with 15 bases between them. Germline V gene sequence: CDR1 SGHTA, CDR2 FQGNSA. CDR3 loop: CASSFQDGGGEQYF. The CDR3 bases are TGTGCCAGCAGCTTCCAGGACGGGGGTGGCGAGCAGTACTTC.

This clonotype was observed many times. The chain employs TRBV27 and TRBJ2-1, with D possibly matching TRBD2 (6 bases). Germline loops: CDR1 MNHEY, CDR2 SMNVEV (reference sequence). V was trimmed by 7 bases and J by 5 bases, leaving 12 bases between them. The CDR3 has 13 amino acids. CDR3 DNA sequence: TGTGCCAGCAAGGGGCGGGGAGACAATGAGCAGTTCTTC. It encodes CASKGRGDNEQFF.

DNA of the CDR3: TGCGCCAGCAGCAAACCAACAGGGAAATTAGCAGATACGCAGTATTTT. It codes for CASSKPTGKLADTQYF. The chain links TRBV5-1 to TRBJ2-3; a weak D match, TRBD1 (6 bases). The CDR3 spans 16 residues. Deletions cut 4 bases from V and 4 bases from J, with 19 bases between. The V gene's germline CDR1 is SGHRS and CDR2 YFSETQ.

This chain links TRBV28 with TRBJ2-7, with TRBD2 matching 7 bases. Germline lookup yields CDR1 MDHEN and CDR2 SYDVKM. The CDR3 runs to 16 residues. Trimming cost V 5 bases and J 3 bases; bases outside gene matches: 13. CDR3 sequence reads: CASSVGGASGYYEQYF. The CDR3 nucleotides are TGTGCCAGCAGTGTTGGCGGGGCTAGCGGTTACTACGAGCAGTACTTC.

This clonotype has a handful of counts. J is TRBJ2-5 and V is TRBV20-1; no reliable D call. Germline V CDR1 and CDR2: DFQATT, SNEGSKA (reference sequence). The CDR3 covers 14 residues. V lost 0 bases, J lost 5 bases, and 13 bases lay in between. This CDR3 is CSARDPQLRETQYF. CDR3 nucleotides: TGCAGTGCTAGAGATCCCCAGCTAAGGGAGACCCAGTACTTC.

The sample holds a few counts of this clonotype. V and J are TRBV5-1 and TRBJ1-5; D is possibly TRBD1 (6 bases). CDR1 and CDR2 from the germline V gene are SGHRS and YFSETQ. V was trimmed by 1 base and J by 6 bases, leaving 11 bases between them. CDR3 size: 14 residues. CDR3 protein: CASSLTGSGQPQHF. Here the CDR3 DNA reads TGCGCCAGCAGCTTGACAGGGTCGGGTCAGCCCCAGCATTTT.

V usage is TRBV11-2 and J usage is TRBJ2-5, with D perhaps being TRBD1 or TRBD2 (5 bases each). The CDR3 runs to 15 residues. Germline CDR1 is SGHAT and CDR2 is FQNNGV. Trimming cost V 0 bases and J 4 bases, with 12 bases left between them. The CDR3 sequence is CASSLESGAGETQYF. The CDR3 nucleotides are TGTGCCAGCAGCTTAGAATCCGGGGCGGGAGAGACCCAGTACTTC.

Ten or more counts support this clonotype. The rearrangement joins TRBV7-3 to TRBJ2-1, with D tentatively TRBD1 or TRBD2 (5 bases each). Trimming cost V 6 bases and J 8 bases, with 14 bases left between them. CDR1 SGHTA and CDR2 FQGTGA come from the germline V gene. The CDR3 spans 13 residues. Written as DNA, the CDR3 is TGTGCCAGCAGTCCTGGGACGTCGGATGAGCAGTTCTTC. It specifies CASSPGTSDEQFF.

This clonotype was counted only a few times. The chain employs TRBV3-1 and TRBJ2-3; the match to TRBD2 covers 13 bases. V lost 0 bases and J lost 8; bases outside the gene matches: 11. This CDR3 has 18 residues. Per germline, CDR1 LGHDT and CDR2 YNNKEL (reference sequence). Written as DNA, the CDR3 is TGTGCCAGCAGCCAAGATCCTGCACGGACTAGCGGGAGACCTACGCAGTATTTT. As protein: CASSQDPARTSGRPTQYF.

In this sample, this clonotype turned up a few times. This chain uses TRBV9 with TRBJ2-1, with TRBD1 identical over 9 bases. The V segment lost 2 bases and the J segment 15 bases; nucleotides outside the gene matches: 6. CDR3 length equals 12 residues. CDR1 and CDR2 from the germline V gene are SGDLS and YYNGEE. CDR3 sequence (DNA): TGTGCCAGCAGCGTGCAGGACAGGGGCCTGTTCTTC. Translation: CASSVQDRGLFF.